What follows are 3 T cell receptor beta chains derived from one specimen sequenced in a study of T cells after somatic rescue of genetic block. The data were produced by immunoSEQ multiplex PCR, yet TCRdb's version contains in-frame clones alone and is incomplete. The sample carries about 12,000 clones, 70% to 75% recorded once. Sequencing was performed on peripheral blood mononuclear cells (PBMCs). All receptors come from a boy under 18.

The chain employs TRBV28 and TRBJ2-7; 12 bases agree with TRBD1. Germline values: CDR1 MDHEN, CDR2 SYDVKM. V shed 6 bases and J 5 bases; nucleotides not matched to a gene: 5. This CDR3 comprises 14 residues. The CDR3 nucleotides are TGTGCCAGCAGACTTGGGACAGGGGGCGACGAGCAGTACTTC. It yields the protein CASRLGTGGDEQYF.

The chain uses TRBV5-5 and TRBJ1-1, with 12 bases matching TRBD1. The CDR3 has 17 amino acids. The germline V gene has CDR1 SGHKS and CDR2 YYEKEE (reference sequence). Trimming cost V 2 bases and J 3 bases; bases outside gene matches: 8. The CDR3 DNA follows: TGTGCCAGCAGCTTCCGGGACAGGGGGCCGGTGGACACTGAAGCTTTCTTT. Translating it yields CASSFRDRGPVDTEAFF.

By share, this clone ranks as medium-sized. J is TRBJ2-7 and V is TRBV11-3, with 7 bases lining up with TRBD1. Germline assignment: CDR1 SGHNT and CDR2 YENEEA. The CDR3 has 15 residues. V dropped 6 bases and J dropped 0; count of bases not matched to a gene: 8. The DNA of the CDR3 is TGTGCCAGCAGGATAGGTGGGACAGCCTCCTACGAGCAGTACTTC. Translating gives CASRIGGTASYEQYF.